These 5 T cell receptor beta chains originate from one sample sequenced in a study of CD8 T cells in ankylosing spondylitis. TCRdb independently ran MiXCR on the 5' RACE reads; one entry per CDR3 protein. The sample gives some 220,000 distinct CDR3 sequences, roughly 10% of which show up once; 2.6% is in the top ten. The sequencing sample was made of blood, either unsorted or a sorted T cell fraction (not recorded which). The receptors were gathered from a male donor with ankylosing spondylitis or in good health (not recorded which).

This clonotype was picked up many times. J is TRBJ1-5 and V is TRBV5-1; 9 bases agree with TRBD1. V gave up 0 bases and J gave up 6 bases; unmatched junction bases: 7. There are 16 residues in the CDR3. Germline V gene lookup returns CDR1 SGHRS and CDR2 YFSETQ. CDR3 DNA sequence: TGCGCCAGCAGCTTGGGCCAGAGGACAGGGGTTCAGCCCCAGCATTTT. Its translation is CASSLGQRTGVQPQHF.

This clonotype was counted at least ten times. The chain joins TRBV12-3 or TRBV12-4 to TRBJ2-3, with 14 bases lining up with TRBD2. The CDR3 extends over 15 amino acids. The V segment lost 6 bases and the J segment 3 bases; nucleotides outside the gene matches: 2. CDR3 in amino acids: CASRGTSGGTDTQYF. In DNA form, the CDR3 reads TGTGCCAGCAGGGGGACTAGCGGGGGAACAGATACGCAGTATTTT.

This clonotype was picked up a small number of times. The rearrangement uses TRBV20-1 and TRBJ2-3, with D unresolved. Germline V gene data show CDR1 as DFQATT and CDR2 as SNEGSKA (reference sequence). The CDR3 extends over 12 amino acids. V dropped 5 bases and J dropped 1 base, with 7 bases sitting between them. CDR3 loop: CSAALGTDTQYF. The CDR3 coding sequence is TGCAGTGCTGCCTTGGGCACAGATACGCAGTATTTT.

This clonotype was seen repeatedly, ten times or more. The CDR3 here is CASKGTSASSGENYNEQFF. DNA of the CDR3: TGCGCCAGCAAAGGAACTAGCGCATCCTCTGGGGAAAATTACAATGAGCAGTTCTTC. This chain connects TRBV5-1 to TRBJ2-1, with 7 nucleotides matching TRBD2. Trimming at V came to 6 bases and at J to 4 bases, leaving 22 bases not matched to a gene. This CDR3 is 19 amino acids long. Germline V gives CDR1 SGHRS, CDR2 YFSETQ.

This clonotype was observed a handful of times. CDR3 in DNA: TGCAGTGCTAGAGATTTCGGGCGGGCCCCTTCCTACGAGCAGTACTTC. Protein product: CSARDFGRAPSYEQYF. The chain links TRBV20-1 to TRBJ2-7, with TRBD2 as a possible D gene (5 bases). V was trimmed by 0 bases and J by 1 base, leaving 16 bases between them. The CDR3 runs to 16 residues. Germline CDR1 reads DFQATT; CDR2 reads SNEGSKA (reference sequence).